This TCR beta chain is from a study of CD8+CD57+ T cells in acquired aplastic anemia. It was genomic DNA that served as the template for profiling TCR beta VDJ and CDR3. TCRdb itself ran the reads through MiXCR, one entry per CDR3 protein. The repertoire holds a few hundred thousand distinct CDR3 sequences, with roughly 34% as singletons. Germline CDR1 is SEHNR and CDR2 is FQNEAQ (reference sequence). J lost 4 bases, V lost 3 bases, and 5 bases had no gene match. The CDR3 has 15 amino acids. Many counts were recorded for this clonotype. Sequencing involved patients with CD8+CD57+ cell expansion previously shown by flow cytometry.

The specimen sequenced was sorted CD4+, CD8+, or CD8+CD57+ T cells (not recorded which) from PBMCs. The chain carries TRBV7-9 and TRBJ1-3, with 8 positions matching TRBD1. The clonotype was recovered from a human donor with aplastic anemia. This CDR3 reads CASSLTGATGNTIYF. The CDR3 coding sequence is TGTGCCAGCAGCTTGACAGGGGCGACCGGAAACACCATATATTTT. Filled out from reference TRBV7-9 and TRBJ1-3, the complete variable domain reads DTGVSQNPRHKITKRGQNVTFRCDPISEHNRLYWYRQTLGQGPEFLTYFQNEAQLEKSRLLSDRFSAERPKGSFSTLEIQRTEQGDSAMYLCASSLTGATGNTIYFGEGSWLTVV.